The next 25 T cell receptor beta chains were all read from a single sample in a study of T-cell memory formation after mild COVID-19. Via MiXCR, TCRdb re-called the 5' RACE reads, giving one row per CDR3 protein. The repertoire includes 380,000 or so distinct CDR3 sequences, roughly 13% of them detected once, and roughly 20% sits in the top ten. Sequencing used PBMCs or a T cell subset sorted from them (not recorded which). These receptors all stem from a man aged 18 to 30 who had mild COVID-19 (a few samples of this study predate the infection). Cell type and time point are not known.

The sample holds many counts of this clonotype. J is TRBJ2-2 and V is TRBV11-1; D unclear. CDR1 SGHAT and CDR2 FQDESV come from the germline V gene (reference sequence). This CDR3 is built from 13 residues. The V end was cut by 0 bases, the J end by 7 bases, with 6 bases between. CDR3 DNA sequence: TGTGCCAGCAGCTTAGCGAACCACGGGGAGCTGTTTTTT. Translating gives CASSLANHGELFF. Together with reference TRBV11-1 and TRBJ2-2, the CDR3 gives the full variable domain: EAEVAQSPRYKITEKSQAVAFWCDPISGHATLYWYRQILGQGPELLVQFQDESVVDDSQLPKDRFSAERLKGVDSTLKIQPAELGDSAMYLCASSLANHGELFFGEGSRLTVL.

The rearrangement joins TRBV20-1 to TRBJ2-7; D gene uncertain. Germline values: CDR1 DFQATT, CDR2 SNEGSKA (reference sequence). The CDR3 length is 13 residues. Trimming pared 3 bases from V and 0 bases from J, leaving 9 bases between. DNA for the CDR3: TGCAGTGCTAGCGAGAGTAACTCCTACGAGCAGTACTTC. This sequence encodes CSASESNSYEQYF.

This clonotype has only a few counts. The rearrangement links TRBV12-3 or TRBV12-4 to TRBJ1-1; D gene ambiguous. CDR3 size: 13 residues. The V end was cut by 3 bases, the J end by 4 bases, with 9 bases between. The CDR3, as DNA: TGTGCCAGCAGTTTTCAGGAAGGCACTGAAGCTTTCTTT. Encoded protein: CASSFQEGTEAFF.

CDR3 DNA: TGTGCCAGCAGCTCGTCGGGACGGGGTATAGCTTTCTTT. Protein sequence: CASSSSGRGIAFF. The chain is built from TRBV5-6 and TRBJ1-1; weak D call: TRBD1 (5 bases). The CDR3 consists of 13 residues. V was trimmed by 3 bases and J by 10 bases, leaving 16 bases between them. The germline CDR1 and CDR2 sequences are SGHDT and YYEEEE. Combining the CDR3 with reference TRBV5-6 and TRBJ1-1 gives the whole variable domain DAGVTQSPTHLIKTRGQQVTLRCSPKSGHDTVSWYQQALGQGPQFIFQYYEEEERQRGNFPDRFSGHQFPNYSSELNVNALLLGDSALYLCASSSSGRGIAFFGQGTRLTVV.

The rearrangement links TRBV5-1 to TRBJ2-3; 9 positions agree with TRBD1. Germline CDR1 is SGHRS and CDR2 is YFSETQ. This CDR3 contains 18 residues. The J segment lost 4 bases and the V segment lost 4 bases, leaving 16 bases of the junction unmatched. CDR3 nucleotide sequence: TGCGCCAGCAGCGCGGGACAGGGTTCTTTTGGTGGCCCAGATACGCAGTATTTT. Translated, it gives CASSAGQGSFGGPDTQYF.

This clonotype was detected a few times. This chain links TRBV20-1 with TRBJ1-1, with a tentative D call TRBD1 (6 bases). Germline V gene sequence: CDR1 DFQATT, CDR2 SNEGSKA (reference sequence). The CDR3 contains 10 residues. The CDR3, as DNA: TGCAGCTCAGGGGACACTGAAGCTTTCTTT. This translates into CSSGDTEAFF.

This sequence joins TRBV7-9 and TRBJ2-5, with 8 bases lining up with TRBD2. CDR3 size: 13 residues. J lost 4 bases, V lost 7 bases, and 5 bases had no gene match. Looked up from germline, CDR1 is SEHNR and CDR2 is FQNEAQ (reference sequence). The CDR3 region is CASTPTSVETQYF. CDR3 in DNA: TGTGCCAGCACTCCGACTAGCGTAGAGACCCAGTACTTC.

This chain links TRBV29-1 with TRBJ2-1; either TRBD1 or TRBD2 may supply D (6 bases each). The length of the CDR3 is 14 residues. V lost 7 bases and J 3 bases, leaving 16 bases between the germline ends. The germline V gene encodes CDR1 SQVTM and CDR2 ANQGSEA. The CDR3 region is CSGVRGAGYNEQFF. DNA of the CDR3: TGCAGCGGGGTGAGGGGGGCCGGCTACAATGAGCAGTTCTTC.

The V call is TRBV9, the J call TRBJ2-3; weak D call: TRBD2 (7 bases). The ends were cut back, 0 bases at V and 9 bases at J, with 20 bases in the middle. The CDR3 has 16 residues. The germline V gene has CDR1 SGDLS and CDR2 YYNGEE. In nucleotides, the CDR3 is TGTGCCAGCAGCGTAGAGCCCCAGTATAGGGGGGGAACGCAGTATTTT. Encoded protein: CASSVEPQYRGGTQYF.

The sample holds a few counts of this clonotype. The rearrangement uses TRBV2 and TRBJ2-7; 7 bases map to TRBD1. The CDR3 covers 13 residues. Germline V gene lookup returns CDR1 SNHLY and CDR2 FYNNEI. Trimming at V came to 6 bases and at J to 1 base, leaving 3 bases not matched to a gene. DNA for the CDR3: TGTGCCAGCAGCGAGGACAGGTCCTACGAGCAGTACGTC. Translation gives CASSEDRSYEQYV.

This clonotype was detected ten times or more. The genes are TRBV4-3 and TRBJ2-3; TRBD1 is a possible D gene (7 bases). The germline V and J ends were trimmed by 4 bases and 1 base, with 21 bases remaining between them. The CDR3 covers 18 residues. Germline values: CDR1 LGHNA, CDR2 YSLEER. The CDR3 sequence: CASSPSIQGGLRTDTQYF. The CDR3 coding sequence is TGCGCCAGCAGCCCCTCAATCCAGGGGGGATTGCGCACAGATACGCAGTATTTT.

The table lists this clonotype with many counts. In DNA form, the CDR3 reads TGTGCCAGCAGCCCTAGTGGGTCGCTTATATATACGCAGTATTTT. Translation gives CASSPSGSLIYTQYF. This chain uses TRBV4-2 with TRBJ2-3, with no clear D. Germline loops: CDR1 LGHNA, CDR2 YNFKEQ. The V end lost 4 bases, the J end lost 7 bases, and 18 bases lay between the germline ends. The CDR3 is 15 amino acids.

There are many counts of this clonotype. The chain recombines TRBV11-2 with TRBJ2-2; 10 bases agree with TRBD1. In germline, CDR1 is SGHAT, CDR2 FQNNGV. With V trimmed by 6 bases and J by 4 bases, 5 bases remained unmatched. This CDR3 contains 15 residues. In nucleotides, the CDR3 is TGTGCCAGCAGTTTGGACAGGGGGAGCACCGGGGAGCTGTTTTTT. It codes for CASSLDRGSTGELFF.

This sequence joins TRBV4-2 and TRBJ1-5; D possibly corresponds to TRBD1 (5 bases). V lost 0 bases and J lost 6, with 15 bases in between. Per germline, CDR1 LGHNA and CDR2 YNFKEQ. CDR3 length: 16 amino acids. CDR3: CASSQDAGYPSQPQHF. CDR3 sequence (DNA): TGTGCCAGCAGCCAAGACGCAGGGTATCCTAGTCAGCCCCAGCATTTT.

The genes are TRBV6-6 and TRBJ2-3; D gene uncertain. The V end lost 7 bases, the J end lost 6 bases, and 14 bases lay between the germline ends. Germline CDR1 is MNHNY and CDR2 is SVGAGI (reference sequence). The CDR3 length is 13 residues. CDR3 DNA: TGTGCCAGCATAGGCGGTCCCGGGGATACGCAGTATTTT. Amino acids: CASIGGPGDTQYF.

This clonotype occurred a few times. The gene calls are TRBV27 and TRBJ2-7; D is uncertain. Trimming cost V 2 bases and J 2 bases, with 10 bases left between them. Germline V gene data show CDR1 as MNHEY and CDR2 as SMNVEV (reference sequence). The CDR3 has 14 residues. In nucleotides, the CDR3 is TGTGCCAGCAGTTTAGTTGGACCAACCTACGAGCAGTACTTC. This encodes CASSLVGPTYEQYF.

This clonotype came up a few times. The CDR3 coding sequence is TGTGCCAGTTCGAAGTGGGAGGGTAGGTCCCACGAGCAGTACTTC. This gives the protein CASSKWEGRSHEQYF. This chain links TRBV19 with TRBJ2-7; 7 bases line up with TRBD2. Germline trimming cut 8 bases from V and 5 bases from J; bases unmatched to any gene: 15. From germline, CDR1 is LNHDA and CDR2 SQIVND (reference sequence). There are 15 residues in the CDR3.

V usage is TRBV7-9 and J usage is TRBJ1-2; a possible D gene is TRBD1 (6 bases). The length of the CDR3 is 14 residues. Trimming took 6 bases from V and 14 from J, leaving 25 bases between them. From germline, CDR1 is SEHNR and CDR2 FQNEAQ (reference sequence). As DNA, the CDR3 is TGTGCCAGCAGATCGATATTATTCCAGGGGAGGCCAACCTTC. This codes for CASRSILFQGRPTF. Supplemented by reference TRBV7-9 and TRBJ1-2, the full variable domain reads DTGVSQNPRHKITKRGQNVTFRCDPISEHNRLYWYRQTLGQGPEFLTYFQNEAQLEKSRLLSDRFSAERPKGSFSTLEIQRTEQGDSAMYLCASRSILFQGRPTFGSGTRLTVV.

This clonotype was seen only a few times. The J gene is TRBJ2-5, the V gene TRBV3-1, with TRBD2 matching over 8 bases. Trimming at V came to 4 bases and at J to 5 bases, leaving 12 bases not matched to a gene. Germline CDR1 and CDR2: LGHDT and YNNKEL (reference sequence). This CDR3 comprises 16 residues. The CDR3 DNA sequence: TGTGCCAGCAGCCCCCTCGGTACGGGGGGGCCGGAGACCCAGTACTTC. Residues: CASSPLGTGGPETQYF.

This clonotype showed up many times. This sequence joins TRBV7-9 and TRBJ2-1; 11 bases line up with TRBD2. Germline V gene data show CDR1 as SEHNR and CDR2 as FQNEAQ (reference sequence). V trimming: 4 bases; J trimming: 9 bases; junction bases outside the gene matches: 11. CDR3 length: 16 amino acids. The CDR3 DNA reads TGTGCCAGCAGCTCCCTTAGCGGGGGGGGATTGAGTGAGCAGTTCTTC. Encoded protein: CASSSLSGGGLSEQFF.

Many counts were recorded for this clonotype. The V call is TRBV7-2, the J call TRBJ2-7; D gene ambiguous. V lost 3 bases to trimming and J lost 2 bases, with 8 bases between them. The CDR3 runs 13 residues. Germline lookup yields CDR1 SGHTA and CDR2 FQGNSA. The CDR3 DNA is TGTGCCAGCAGCTTCGGCAGTACCTACGAGCAGTACTTC. Residues: CASSFGSTYEQYF.

This clonotype appeared a few times. The chain links TRBV6-5 to TRBJ2-2; D may be TRBD2 (6 bases). Per germline, CDR1 MNHEY and CDR2 SVGAGI. Trimming left V 2 bases short and J 4 bases short, with 11 bases between. The CDR3 sequence is 15 residues long. The CDR3 DNA reads as TGTGCCAGCAGTTACCGCGGGGAAGTCACCGGGGAGCTGTTTTTT. It specifies CASSYRGEVTGELFF.

The V and J genes are TRBV6-6 and TRBJ2-7; 7 bases are shared with TRBD1. The V gene end was trimmed by 6 bases and the J gene end by 2 bases; junction bases not matched to a gene: 4. The CDR3 totals 13 residues. Germline CDR1 reads MNHNY; CDR2 reads SVGAGI (reference sequence). The CDR3 DNA is TGTGCCAGCAGACGTGGGACAGCCTACGAGCAGTACGTC. It is translated as CASRRGTAYEQYV.

This sequence joins TRBV19 and TRBJ2-7; the match to TRBD1 covers 9 bases. Per germline, CDR1 LNHDA and CDR2 SQIVND (reference sequence). Trimming at V came to 5 bases and at J to 4 bases, leaving 9 bases not matched to a gene. The CDR3 is 15 amino acids. In DNA form, the CDR3 reads TGTGCCAGTAGTCCACAGACAGGGGGTTTATACGAGCAGTACTTC. Translation gives CASSPQTGGLYEQYF.

The chain employs TRBV9 and TRBJ1-6; D remains ambiguous. CDR1 SGDLS and CDR2 YYNGEE come from the germline V gene. V dropped 3 bases and J dropped 6 bases, with 10 bases sitting between them. CDR3 size: 14 residues. This CDR3 reads CASSGSGLNSPLHF. The CDR3 DNA reads as TGTGCCAGCAGCGGCTCAGGCCTTAATTCACCCCTCCACTTT.